A single sample is the source of the 26 T cell receptor beta chains below, sequenced in a study of cytomegalovirus exposure and HLA in healthy donors. The primer mix had 60 Vbeta and 13 Jbeta primers. TCRdb keeps only in-frame clones here, not all; method: immunoSEQ multiplex PCR. The table has 85,000 to 130,000 clones, around 79% seen once. Specimen: PBMCs. The receptor source for this set is a male donor in good health and CMV-seropositive.

This clone showed up just a few times. This chain connects TRBV7-6 to TRBJ2-5; 13 bases align to TRBD2. V was pared by 5 bases and J by 6 bases, with 6 bases of the junction left unmatched. The V gene's germline CDR1 is SGHVS and CDR2 FNYEAQ. This CDR3 spans 15 amino acids. DNA of the CDR3: TGTGCCAGCAGCGTCACTAGCGGGGGGGCCCAGACCCAGTACTTC. Its translation is CASSVTSGGAQTQYF.

V and J are TRBV7-2 and TRBJ2-3; 10 bases fit TRBD2. The CDR3 consists of 17 residues. Per the germline V gene, CDR1 is SGHTA and CDR2 is FQGNSA. V shed 5 bases and J 2 bases; nucleotides not matched to a gene: 10. CDR3 protein: CASSLQRGGLFTDTQYF. CDR3 DNA: TGTGCCAGCAGCCTCCAGCGGGGGGGCCTGTTCACAGATACGCAGTATTTT.

The gene calls are TRBV4-1 and TRBJ2-7; D remains unclear. V gave up 0 bases and J gave up 0 bases, with 9 bases separating them. Germline assignment: CDR1 MGHRA and CDR2 YSYEKL. The CDR3 runs to 15 residues. The CDR3 DNA reads TGCGCCAGCAGCCAAGAACGGTTTTCCTCCTACGAGCAGTACTTC. It codes for CASSQERFSSYEQYF.

This chain links TRBV30 with TRBJ2-3, with D perhaps matching TRBD1 (7 bases). Trimming took off 4 bases at V and 5 bases at J, with 10 bases between the two ends. The CDR3 runs to 12 residues. The germline V gene has CDR1 GTSNPN and CDR2 SVGIG (reference sequence). The CDR3 sequence is CAWNRGGDTQYF. The CDR3, as DNA: TGTGCCTGGAACAGGGGAGGAGATACGCAGTATTTT.

The V call is TRBV30, the J call TRBJ1-1; D gene uncertain. Trimming stripped 2 bases from V and 3 bases from J, with 16 bases between. The CDR3 loop spans 15 amino acids. From germline, CDR1 is GTSNPN and CDR2 SVGIG (reference sequence). CDR3: CAWSRLMAPDTEAFF. The CDR3 coding sequence is TGTGCCTGGAGTCGACTAATGGCCCCCGACACTGAAGCTTTCTTT.

The genes are TRBV7-6 and TRBJ2-3, with TRBD1 matching over 12 bases. Looked up from germline, CDR1 is SGHVS and CDR2 is FNYEAQ. V shed 5 bases, J shed 1 base, and the junction held 4 bases outside the gene matches. CDR3 size: 16 residues. The CDR3 DNA follows: TGTGCCAGCAGCATCGGGACAGGGGGCGGCACAGATACGCAGTATTTT. Encoded protein: CASSIGTGGGTDTQYF.

This clone has only one observation. This chain connects TRBV4-3 to TRBJ2-2; TRBD2 might be the D (5 bases). With 4 bases removed from V and 8 bases from J, the gap between germline ends came to 8 bases. Germline loops: CDR1 LGHNA, CDR2 YSLEER. The CDR3 contains 12 residues. The CDR3 DNA sequence: TGCGCCAGCAGCCGGGAGCGGGGGGAGCTGTTTTTT. It yields the protein CASSRERGELFF.

The gene calls are TRBV27 and TRBJ2-7; no clear D gene. Trimming shortened V by 3 bases and J by 0 bases, and 9 bases separated the two germline ends. From germline, CDR1 is MNHEY and CDR2 SMNVEV (reference sequence). The CDR3 consists of 14 residues. CDR3 in amino acids: CASSFAALSYEQYF. The CDR3 DNA follows: TGTGCCAGCAGTTTTGCGGCACTCTCCTACGAGCAGTACTTC.

This chain uses TRBV13 with TRBJ2-1, with D perhaps TRBD2 (6 bases). Trimming shortened V by 6 bases and J by 10 bases, and 13 bases separated the two germline ends. Germline V gene lookup returns CDR1 PRHDT and CDR2 FYEKMQ (reference sequence). CDR3 length: 12 residues. CDR3 in amino acids: CASRPRLAEQFF. CDR3 DNA sequence: TGTGCCAGCAGACCCCGCCTAGCGGAGCAGTTCTTC.

This clone was seen only a few times. This sequence joins TRBV7-2 and TRBJ2-2, with 9 bases lining up with TRBD2. This CDR3 contains 15 residues. The germline CDR1 and CDR2 sequences are SGHTA and FQGNSA. Trimming removed 3 bases from V and 7 bases from J; junction bases left unmatched: 6. This CDR3 is CASSLQAGGGGELFF. The CDR3, as DNA: TGTGCCAGCAGCTTGCAAGCGGGGGGTGGCGGGGAGCTGTTTTTT.

This clone was picked up a small number of times. The chain joins TRBV6-6 to TRBJ2-5, with TRBD2 matching over 11 bases. Germline V lookup: CDR1 MNHNY, CDR2 SVGAGI (reference sequence). Unmatched junction bases numbered 9, after V lost 7 bases and J lost 2 bases. The length of the CDR3 is 16 residues. The CDR3 loop is CASTIVSGGEQETQYF. The CDR3, as DNA: TGTGCCAGCACCATTGTTAGCGGGGGGGAACAAGAGACCCAGTACTTC.

The genes are TRBV7-8 and TRBJ2-7; 7 bases map to TRBD1. The CDR3 has 16 amino acids. V shed 2 bases and J 0 bases; nucleotides not matched to a gene: 7. Germline assignment: CDR1 SGHVS and CDR2 FQNEAQ. The CDR3 loop reads CASSLYTGTDSYEQYF. The CDR3 DNA reads TGTGCCAGCAGCTTATACACCGGGACAGACTCCTACGAGCAGTACTTC.

The V gene is TRBV28, the J gene TRBJ1-1, with no clear D. The CDR3 is made up of 11 amino acids. Germline V CDR1 and CDR2: MDHEN, SYDVKM. Trimming took 6 bases from V and 7 from J, leaving 9 bases between them. The CDR3 DNA reads TGTGCCAGCAGCGGTTCGCGTGAAGCTTTCTTT. It encodes CASSGSREAFF. The full variable domain, its missing parts supplied by reference TRBV28 and TRBJ1-1, is DVKVTQSSRYLVKRTGEKVFLECVQDMDHENMFWYRQDPGLGLRLIYFSYDVKMKEKGDIPEGYSVSREKKERFSLILESASTNQTSMYLCASSGSREAFFGQGTRLTVV.

DNA for the CDR3: TGTGCTAGTGGTTACGGGACAGGGGGCGGGTATGGCTACACCTTC. Residues: CASGYGTGGGYGYTF. The J gene is TRBJ1-2, the V gene TRBV12-5, with TRBD1 identical over 12 bases. The germline V gene has CDR1 LGHNT and CDR2 FRNRAP. The CDR3 length is 15 residues. V dropped 4 bases and J dropped 5; count of bases not matched to a gene: 5.

The V gene is TRBV4-3, the J gene TRBJ1-5; D not resolved. Germline CDR1 is LGHNA and CDR2 is YSLEER. The V gene lost 0 bases and the J gene lost 4 bases, with 13 bases spanning the gap. This CDR3 contains 16 residues. The CDR3 DNA is TGCGCCAGCAGCCAAGAATGTCTCAGGTTAAATCAGCCCCAGCATTTT. Protein: CASSQECLRLNQPQHF.

The rearrangement joins TRBV7-2 to TRBJ1-1; no clear D gene. CDR3 size: 14 residues. Per the germline V gene, CDR1 is SGHTA and CDR2 is FQGNSA. Between the trimmed V and J ends, which lost 1 base and 3 bases, there was a span of 9 bases. Here the CDR3 DNA reads TGTGCCAGCAGCTTAGTGCAAGCGCACACTGAAGCTTTCTTT. This gives the protein CASSLVQAHTEAFF.

The chain is built from TRBV27 and TRBJ2-2; 7 nucleotides agree with TRBD2. With V trimmed by 11 bases and J by 2 bases, 8 bases remained unmatched. This CDR3 contains 14 residues. CDR1 is MNHEY, CDR2 SMNVEV, per germline (reference sequence). The DNA of the CDR3 is TGTGCCTCCCAAGCGGGGAGAAACACCGGGGAGCTGTTTTTT. Amino acid sequence: CASQAGRNTGELFF.

The rearrangement links TRBV21-1 to TRBJ1-1. TRBV21-1 is labeled a pseudogene. The CDR3 is made up of 14 amino acids. The CDR3 spells CASRRGGNYTEAFF. The CDR3 DNA follows: TGTGCCAGCAGGAGGGGGGGAAATTACACTGAAGCTTTCTTT.

This clone was detected once. The chain links TRBV7-9 to TRBJ1-1; 7 bases line up with TRBD1. Per the germline V gene, CDR1 is SEHNR and CDR2 is FQNEAQ (reference sequence). V was pared by 3 bases and J by 10 bases, with 11 bases of the junction left unmatched. The CDR3 is 14 residues long. The CDR3 protein is CASSFQSGGGRAFF. CDR3 DNA: TGTGCCAGCAGCTTTCAGTCAGGGGGTGGTCGAGCTTTCTTT.

This chain links TRBV6-5 with TRBJ2-3; 8 nucleotides align to TRBD1. V was pared by 6 bases and J by 7 bases, with 9 bases of the junction left unmatched. This CDR3 spans 14 amino acids. Germline V lookup: CDR1 MNHEY, CDR2 SVGAGI. The CDR3 DNA reads TGTGCCAGCAGCCAGACAGGGGTCGGGCATACGCAGTATTTT. Protein: CASSQTGVGHTQYF.

This chain connects TRBV2 to TRBJ1-2; the D gene is possibly TRBD1 (6 bases). This CDR3 spans 14 amino acids. Between the trimmed V and J ends, which lost 5 bases and 2 bases, there was a span of 12 bases. The germline CDR1 and CDR2 sequences are SNHLY and FYNNEI. Written as DNA, the CDR3 is TGTGCCAGCAGTCGACAGGAATTGAACTATGGCTACACCTTC. Its translation: CASSRQELNYGYTF.

The gene calls are TRBV4-2 and TRBJ2-5; 8 nucleotides match TRBD2. CDR3 length: 14 amino acids. CDR1 is LGHNA and CDR2 is YNFKEQ in the germline V gene. Trimming removed 0 bases from V and 5 bases from J; junction bases left unmatched: 2. The chain's CDR3 is CASSQDSSGETQYF. The CDR3 DNA reads as TGTGCCAGCAGCCAAGATTCTAGCGGGGAGACCCAGTACTTC.

The chain recombines TRBV9 with TRBJ2-5; 8 bases fit TRBD2. Germline V CDR1 and CDR2: SGDLS, YYNGEE. V was pared by 4 bases and J by 2 bases, with 7 bases of the junction left unmatched. CDR3 length equals 15 residues. In DNA, the CDR3 is TGTGCCAGCAGCAGCGGGGGTGGAAGGCAAGAGACCCAGTACTTC. Protein product: CASSSGGGRQETQYF.

The chain uses TRBV6-1 and TRBJ1-2; 7 positions match TRBD1. V trimming: 6 bases; J trimming: 2 bases; junction bases outside the gene matches: 3. Germline V lookup: CDR1 MNHNS, CDR2 SASEGT. The CDR3 runs 13 residues. In DNA form, the CDR3 reads TGTGCCAGCAGGGAACAGGGGAACTATGGCTACACCTTC. Its translation is CASREQGNYGYTF.

The chain joins TRBV5-1 to TRBJ1-2, with a tentative D call TRBD1 (6 bases). The CDR3 covers 15 residues. Germline lookup yields CDR1 SGHRS and CDR2 YFSETQ. V was cut by 4 bases and J by 7 bases, with 20 bases left in between. The CDR3 sequence is CASSLKEPGHRGYTF. The CDR3 bases are TGCGCCAGCAGCCTCAAAGAACCGGGACATCGTGGCTACACCTTC.

The V and J genes are TRBV13 and TRBJ1-3; no clear D. Trimming removed 3 bases at V and 2 bases at J, with 17 bases between. This CDR3 comprises 17 residues. Germline loops: CDR1 PRHDT, CDR2 FYEKMQ (reference sequence). CDR3 residues: CASSFTSISGTGNTIYF. Written as DNA, the CDR3 is TGTGCCAGCAGCTTCACCAGTATCAGCGGGACTGGAAACACCATATATTTT.